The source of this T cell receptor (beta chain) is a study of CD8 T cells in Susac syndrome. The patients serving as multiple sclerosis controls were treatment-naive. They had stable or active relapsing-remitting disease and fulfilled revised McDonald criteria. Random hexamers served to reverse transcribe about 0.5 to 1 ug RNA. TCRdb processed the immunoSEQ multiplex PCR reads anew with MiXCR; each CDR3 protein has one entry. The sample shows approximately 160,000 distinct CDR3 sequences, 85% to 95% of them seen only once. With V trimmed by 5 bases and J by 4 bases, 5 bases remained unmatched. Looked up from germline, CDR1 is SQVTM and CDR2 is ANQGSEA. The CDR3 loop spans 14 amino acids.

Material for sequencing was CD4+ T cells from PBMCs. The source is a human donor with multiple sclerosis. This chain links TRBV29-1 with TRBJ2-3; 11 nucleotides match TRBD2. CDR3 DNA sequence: TGCAGCGTTTCGACTAGCGGGGTGTCAGATACGCAGTATTTT. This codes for CSVSTSGVSDTQYF.